This passage covers 16 T cell receptor beta chains from one sample sequenced in a study of blood T cells in healthy people across ages. Using a J-beta primer mix together with a sample-barcoded 5' primer, a second PCR was run for roughly 6 to 11 cycles. TCRdb reanalysed the 5' RACE reads using MiXCR and keeps one entry per CDR3 protein. Of about 970,000 distinct CDR3 sequences in the sample, roughly 50% are singletons; the top ten hold about 22%. The sequenced sample was blood. These receptors originate from a woman aged 60 to 75 in good health.

The gene calls are TRBV10-3 and TRBJ2-1; TRBD1 is a possible D gene (5 bases). The CDR3 has 14 residues. Trimming cost V 7 bases and J 13 bases, with 23 bases left between them. Germline V CDR1 and CDR2: ENHRY, SYGVKD. This CDR3 reads CAIKTTVVQETQFF. The CDR3 DNA sequence: TGTGCCATCAAAACGACAGTAGTCCAAGAGACCCAGTTCTTC.

This clonotype was counted only a few times. This chain uses TRBV7-3 with TRBJ2-2; D uncertain. Germline V gene lookup returns CDR1 SGHTA and CDR2 FQGTGA. Trimming removed 1 base from V and 1 base from J, with 7 bases in between. This CDR3 is built from 15 residues. In nucleotides, the CDR3 is TGTGCCAGCAGCTTAAAGACCCAGAACACCGGGGAGCTGTTTTTT. Its translation is CASSLKTQNTGELFF.

This clonotype was counted at least ten times. The chain couples TRBV7-6 to TRBJ2-6, with a weak D call TRBD1 (6 bases). This CDR3 has 16 amino acids. Germline V gene data show CDR1 as SGHVS and CDR2 as FNYEAQ. Trimming took off 4 bases at V and 0 bases at J, with 10 bases between the two ends. CDR3 bases: TGTGCCAGCAGCTCCACAGGGTTCTCTGGGGCCAACGTCCTGACTTTC. Its protein is CASSSTGFSGANVLTF.

Only a few counts were recorded for this clonotype. V is TRBV24-1 and J is TRBJ2-7; 7 bases match TRBD1. From germline, CDR1 is KGHDR and CDR2 SFDVKD. The CDR3 spans 12 residues. The V and J ends lost 10 bases and 6 bases, in that order; junction bases with no gene match: 8. CDR3 coding DNA: TGTGCCACTGGAGACAGGGCTGGCGAGCAGTACTTC. This encodes CATGDRAGEQYF.

This chain joins TRBV13 and TRBJ2-1, with TRBD1 identical over 7 bases. V gave up 4 bases and J gave up 13 bases; unmatched junction bases: 10. This CDR3 has 13 residues. Germline V gives CDR1 PRHDT, CDR2 FYEKMQ (reference sequence). The CDR3 DNA reads as TGTGCCAGCAGCTCCGAGACAGGGCGAGATCAGTTCTTC. Amino acids: CASSSETGRDQFF.

The table lists this clonotype with a count of one. The J gene is TRBJ2-1, the V gene TRBV20-1, with a tentative D call TRBD2 (5 bases). Looked up from germline, CDR1 is DFQATT and CDR2 is SNEGSKA (reference sequence). The V end was cut by 5 bases, the J end by 5 bases, with 16 bases between. This CDR3 spans 14 amino acids. The CDR3 nucleotides are TGCAGTGCTGGAGGTACAGCGAGACACAATGAGCAGTTCTTC. Protein product: CSAGGTARHNEQFF.

This chain links TRBV7-2 with TRBJ2-3; D not certain. V lost 5 bases and J lost 4, with 16 bases in between. The CDR3 covers 15 residues. From germline, CDR1 is SGHTA and CDR2 FQGNSA. The CDR3 DNA reads TGTGCCAGCAGCCCCCGAGCCAGCGTATCAGATACGCAGTATTTT. This translates into CASSPRASVSDTQYF. Variable domain in full (rest from reference TRBV7-2 and TRBJ2-3): GAGVSQSPSNKVTEKGKDVELRCDPISGHTALYWYRQSLGQGLEFLIYFQGNSAPDKSGLPSDRFSAERTGGSVSTLTIQRTQQEDSAVYLCASSPRASVSDTQYFGPGTRLTVL.

The J gene is TRBJ2-1, the V gene TRBV27; possibly TRBD2 for D (6 bases). In germline, CDR1 is MNHEY, CDR2 SMNVEV (reference sequence). The CDR3 sequence is 16 residues long. Trimming removed 2 bases from V and 7 bases from J, with 18 bases in between. The chain's CDR3 is CASSLPGTSGLNEQFF. The CDR3 DNA reads TGTGCCAGCAGTTTACCCGGGACGAGCGGGTTGAATGAGCAGTTCTTC.

Only a few counts were recorded for this clonotype. V and J are TRBV29-1 and TRBJ2-7, with D perhaps given as TRBD1 or TRBD2 (5 bases each). Germline-derived CDR1 and CDR2 are SQVTM and ANQGSEA. V dropped 7 bases and J dropped 1 base, with 14 bases sitting between them. CDR3 length: 13 amino acids. The CDR3 region has the DNA TGCAGCGCTGCCCTGGGACCGTCCTACGAGCAGTACTTC. Encoded protein: CSAALGPSYEQYF.

This clonotype was observed a few times. This chain links TRBV7-2 with TRBJ2-3, with a possible D match to TRBD1 (8 bases). V lost 6 bases and J 4 bases, leaving 17 bases between the germline ends. Germline V lookup: CDR1 SGHTA, CDR2 FQGNSA. CDR3 length equals 15 residues. The CDR3 DNA is TGTGCCAGCAGTCTAGACAGGGGAGGGTCAGATACGCAGTATTTT. As protein: CASSLDRGGSDTQYF.

This clonotype was recorded a few times. The chain joins TRBV28 to TRBJ2-4; D unresolved. Matching the DNA end better, TRBJ2-7 makes the J call doubtful. The length of the CDR3 is 11 residues. CDR1 and CDR2 (germline): MDHEN, SYDVKM. The CDR3 DNA reads as TGTGCCAGCAGTTCTGTCTTCGAGCAGTACTTC. Amino acids: CASSSVFEQYF.

The chain is built from TRBV27 and TRBJ2-1; D may be TRBD1 or TRBD2 (6 bases each). Germline CDR1 and CDR2: MNHEY and SMNVEV (reference sequence). CDR3 length: 14 amino acids. V lost 4 bases, J lost 3 bases, and 10 bases lay in between. The CDR3 DNA follows: TGTGCCAGCAGTTCGGGGGCTTACTACAATGAGCAGTTCTTC. This sequence encodes CASSSGAYYNEQFF.

The chain carries TRBV20-1 and TRBJ2-1; no clear D gene. The germline gives CDR1 DFQATT, CDR2 SNEGSKA (reference sequence). The V end lost 3 bases, the J end lost 5 bases, and 11 bases lay between the germline ends. The length of the CDR3 is 13 residues. The DNA for the CDR3 is TGCAGTGCTAGGGTGACGGCCCACAATGAGCAGTTCTTC. It is translated as CSARVTAHNEQFF.

This clonotype has ten or more counts. The V gene is TRBV20-1, the J gene TRBJ1-2; TRBD1 might be the D (6 bases). Germline V CDR1 and CDR2: DFQATT, SNEGSKA (reference sequence). The CDR3 is made up of 12 amino acids. V lost 3 bases to trimming and J lost 5 bases, with 10 bases between them. CDR3 DNA: TGCAGTGCTAGCGGACAGCAGTATGGCTACACCTTC. This encodes CSASGQQYGYTF.

In its sample, this clonotype was seen once. The chain employs TRBV12-3 or TRBV12-4 and TRBJ2-5, with D possibly being TRBD1 (7 bases). This CDR3 is built from 18 residues. The V and J ends lost 6 bases and 0 bases respectively, with 23 bases between them. CDR3 amino acids: CASRLSRGLKRDQETQYF. For the CDR3, the DNA is TGTGCCAGCAGGCTCTCCAGGGGGTTGAAGCGGGACCAAGAGACCCAGTACTTC.

This clonotype was counted between two and nine times. The chain joins TRBV28 to TRBJ2-3; perhaps TRBD2 as D (6 bases). The CDR3 extends over 15 amino acids. The V gene's germline CDR1 is MDHEN and CDR2 SYDVKM. Trimming took 6 bases from V and 3 from J, leaving 16 bases between them. Written as DNA, the CDR3 is TGTGCCAGCAGCTACGACCCCGGGGGAACAGATACGCAGTATTTT. It specifies CASSYDPGGTDTQYF. The full variable domain, with the rest looked up from reference TRBV28 and TRBJ2-3, is DVKVTQSSRYLVKRTGEKVFLECVQDMDHENMFWYRQDPGLGLRLIYFSYDVKMKEKGDIPEGYSVSREKKERFSLILESASTNQTSMYLCASSYDPGGTDTQYFGPGTRLTVL.